Listed below are T cell receptor beta chains from one sample, sequenced in a study of cytomegalovirus exposure and HLA in healthy donors. TCRdb keeps only in-frame clones here, not all; method: immunoSEQ multiplex PCR. The sample gives 100,000 to 150,000 clones, around 78% of which show up once; less than 2% is in the top ten. Sequenced input: PBMCs. Source of these receptors: a woman aged 50 to 65 in good health and CMV-seronegative. Each CDR3 is given with its conserved first and last residue. D genes are given only for firm matches. Clone size is stated in some rows and not others, as once, few, many or a class when expanded.

d_gene: -; j_gene: TRBJ2-3; v_gene: TRBV6-4; len: 13; abundance: -; CDR3nt: TGTGCCAGCAGTGACACGGGGATAGGTACGCAGTATTTT; CDR3aa: CASSDTGIGTQYF
d_gene: -; j_gene: TRBJ1-3; v_gene: TRBV18; len: 13; abundance: -; CDR3nt: TGTGCCAGCTCACCTAGACAGCTAAACACCATATATTTT; CDR3aa: CASSPRQLNTIYF
d_gene: -; j_gene: TRBJ1-1; v_gene: TRBV30; len: 14; abundance: -; CDR3nt: TGTGCCTGGGACGGGGGAGTCGTGAACACTGAAGCTTTCTTT; CDR3aa: CAWDGGVVNTEAFF
d_gene: -; j_gene: TRBJ2-4; v_gene: TRBV6-5; len: 14; abundance: -; CDR3nt: TGTGCCAGCAGTGCGGGATTGGCCAAAAACATTCAGTACTTC; CDR3aa: CASSAGLAKNIQYF
d_gene: -; j_gene: TRBJ1-5; v_gene: TRBV19; len: 15; abundance: -; CDR3nt: TGTGCCAGTAGTATCAGGTGGCAGGGGTATCAGCCCCAGCATTTT; CDR3aa: CASSIRWQGYQPQHF
d_gene: TRBD1; j_gene: TRBJ2-3; v_gene: TRBV7-2; len: 15; abundance: -; CDR3nt: TGTGCCAGCAGCCCACCGGGACAGGGCACAGATACGCAGTATTTT; CDR3aa: CASSPPGQGTDTQYF
d_gene: -; j_gene: TRBJ2-7; v_gene: TRBV13; len: 18; abundance: -; CDR3nt: TGTGCCAGCAGCATTAACAGGCTGGGGCACAAAAGGGGTGACGAGCAGTACTTC; CDR3aa: CASSINRLGHKRGDEQYF
d_gene: TRBD2; j_gene: TRBJ2-1; v_gene: TRBV7-9; len: 16; abundance: once; CDR3nt: TGTGCCAGCAGCTTATCCCAGCTTACTAGCGGGACCGGTGGGTTCTTC; CDR3aa: CASSLSQLTSGTGGFF
d_gene: -; j_gene: TRBJ1-5; v_gene: TRBV30; len: 13; abundance: -; CDR3nt: TGTGCCTGGTCGCGGGGTAGCGATCAGCCCCAGCATTTT; CDR3aa: CAWSRGSDQPQHF
d_gene: -; j_gene: TRBJ2-5; v_gene: TRBV6-6; len: 14; abundance: -; CDR3nt: TGTGCCAGCAGTTACGTTTCAGGGTCGGAGACCCAGTACTTC; CDR3aa: CASSYVSGSETQYF